The T cell receptor beta chain under discussion was sequenced for a study of immune characteristics of hereditary and idiopathic chronic pancreatitis. Chronic pancreatitis tissue was collected during total pancreatectomy with islet autotransplantation. On this clone itself: The target antigen is unknown.

The method was immunoSEQ multiplex PCR; TCRdb's version includes in-frame clones alone and lacks a portion of them. The table lists some 15,000 clones, about 70% of them singletons, with 11% to 15% in the top ten. General observations from the study: Chronic pancreatitis from alcohol use was left out of the study. TCRbeta diversity rose and clonality fell in both pancreatitis groups versus controls.

The clonotype was recovered from a human donor with chronic pancreatitis. The sample comprised pancreas tissue with hereditary chronic pancreatitis.

CDR3 amino acids: CASSEREEAHNEQFF. The CDR3 nucleotides are TGTGCCAGCAGCGAGCGGGAGGAGGCCCACAATGAGCAGTTCTTC. The gene calls are TRBV4-2 and TRBJ2-1; 9 positions match TRBD2. Germline CDR1 reads LGHNA; CDR2 reads YNFKEQ. J gave up 5 bases and V 5 bases, and 7 bases lay outside the gene matches. The CDR3 has 15 residues.